A single TCR beta chain is shown here with its context. The V and J ends lost 0 bases and 2 bases respectively, with 17 bases between them. Germline V gives CDR1 GTSNPN, CDR2 SVGIG (reference sequence). CDR3 length equals 16 residues. The sample comes from a study of blood T cell repertoires in COVID-19. Across the study: The United States, Italy and Spain provided the acute and convalescent COVID-19 samples. T cells, B-cell-depleted T cells, or PBMCs supplied cDNA or gDNA.

Two negative PCRs, clearance, or symptom resolution were required of recovered Cohort 3 donors. Generated by immunoSEQ multiplex PCR, the TCRdb table keeps only in-frame clones and is missing some. The sample has almost 400,000 clones, roughly 86% seen once. The chain carries TRBV30 and TRBJ2-7, with D unclear. Source material: PBMCs or T cells enriched from blood (not recorded which). The receptor comes from a woman between 25 and 40 years old who had recovered from COVID-19. For the CDR3, the DNA is TGTGCCTGGAGTGTAGGCGGCGGCGGAGCTGCCTACGAGCAGTACTTC. Its translation: CAWSVGGGGAAYEQYF. The full variable domain, completed using reference TRBV30 and TRBJ2-7, is SQTIHQWPATLVQPVGSPLSLECTVEGTSNPNLYWYRQAAGRGLQLLFYSVGIGQISSEVPQNLSASRPQDRQFILSSKKLLLSDSGFYLCAWSVGGGGAAYEQYFGPGTRLTVT.